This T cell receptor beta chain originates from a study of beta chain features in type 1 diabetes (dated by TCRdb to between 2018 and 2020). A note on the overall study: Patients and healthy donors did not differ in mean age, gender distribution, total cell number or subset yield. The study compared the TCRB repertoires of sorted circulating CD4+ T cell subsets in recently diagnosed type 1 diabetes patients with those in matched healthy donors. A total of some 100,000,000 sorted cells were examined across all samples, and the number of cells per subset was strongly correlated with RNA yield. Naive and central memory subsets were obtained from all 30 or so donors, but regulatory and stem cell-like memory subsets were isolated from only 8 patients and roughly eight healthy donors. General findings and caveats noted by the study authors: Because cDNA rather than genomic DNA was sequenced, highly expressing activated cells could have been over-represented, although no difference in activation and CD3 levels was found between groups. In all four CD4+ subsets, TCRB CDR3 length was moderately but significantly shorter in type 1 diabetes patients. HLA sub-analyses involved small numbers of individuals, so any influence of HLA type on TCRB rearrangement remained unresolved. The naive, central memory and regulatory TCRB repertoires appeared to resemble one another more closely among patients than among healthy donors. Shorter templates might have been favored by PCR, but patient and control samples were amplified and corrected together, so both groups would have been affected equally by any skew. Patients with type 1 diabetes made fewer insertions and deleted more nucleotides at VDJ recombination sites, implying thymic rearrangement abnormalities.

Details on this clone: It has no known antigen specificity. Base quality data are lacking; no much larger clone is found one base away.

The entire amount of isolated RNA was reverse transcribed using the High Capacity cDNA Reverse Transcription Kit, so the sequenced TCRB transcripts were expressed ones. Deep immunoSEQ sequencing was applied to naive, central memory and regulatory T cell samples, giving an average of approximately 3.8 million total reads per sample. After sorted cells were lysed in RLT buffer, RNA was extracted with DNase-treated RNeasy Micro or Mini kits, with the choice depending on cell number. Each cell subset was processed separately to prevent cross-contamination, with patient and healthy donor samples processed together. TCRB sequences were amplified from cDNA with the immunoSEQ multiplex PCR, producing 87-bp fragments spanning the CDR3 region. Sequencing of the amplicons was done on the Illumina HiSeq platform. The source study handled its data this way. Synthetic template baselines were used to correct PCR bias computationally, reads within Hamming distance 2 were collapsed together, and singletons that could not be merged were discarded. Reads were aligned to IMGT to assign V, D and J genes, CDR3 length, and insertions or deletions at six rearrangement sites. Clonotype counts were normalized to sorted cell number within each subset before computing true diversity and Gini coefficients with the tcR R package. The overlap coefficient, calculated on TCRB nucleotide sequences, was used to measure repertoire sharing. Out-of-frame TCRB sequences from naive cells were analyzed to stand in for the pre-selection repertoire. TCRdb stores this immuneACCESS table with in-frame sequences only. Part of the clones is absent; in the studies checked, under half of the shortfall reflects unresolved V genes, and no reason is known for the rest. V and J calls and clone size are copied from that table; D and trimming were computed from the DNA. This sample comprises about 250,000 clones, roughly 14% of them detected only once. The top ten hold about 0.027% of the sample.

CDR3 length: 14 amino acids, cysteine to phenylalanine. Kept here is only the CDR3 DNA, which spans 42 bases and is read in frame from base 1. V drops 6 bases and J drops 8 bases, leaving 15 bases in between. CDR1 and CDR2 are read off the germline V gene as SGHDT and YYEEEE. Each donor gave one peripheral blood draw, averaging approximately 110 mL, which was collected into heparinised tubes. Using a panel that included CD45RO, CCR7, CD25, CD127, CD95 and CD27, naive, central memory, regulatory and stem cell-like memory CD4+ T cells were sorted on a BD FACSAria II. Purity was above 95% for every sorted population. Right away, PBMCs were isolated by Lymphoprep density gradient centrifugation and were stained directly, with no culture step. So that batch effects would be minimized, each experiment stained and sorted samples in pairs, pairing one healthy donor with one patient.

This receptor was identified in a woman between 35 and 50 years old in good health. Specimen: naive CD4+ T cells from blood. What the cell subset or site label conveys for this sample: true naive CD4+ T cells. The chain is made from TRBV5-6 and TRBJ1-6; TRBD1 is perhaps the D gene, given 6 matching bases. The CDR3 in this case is CASNTGLRDSPLHF. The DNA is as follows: TGTGCCAGCAACACAGGGTTAAGGGATTCACCCCTCCACTTT.